The 13 T cell receptor beta chains below all came from one sample that was sequenced in a study of molecular identifiers for immune sequencing clone quantification. TCRdb processed the PCR reads anew with MiXCR; each CDR3 protein has one entry. This table has roughly 9,800 distinct CDR3 sequences, roughly 22% appearing once. Specimen: naive CD8+ T cells from blood, with Jurkat cell RNA spiked in. Indicated subset: FACS-sorted CD8+CD4-CCR7+CD45RA+ naive T cells. The receptors were sampled from a human donor in good health. Some libraries in this study had Jurkat cell RNA spiked in.

Many counts were recorded for this clonotype. The V gene is TRBV4-3, the J gene TRBJ2-2; the match to TRBD2 covers 7 bases. The CDR3 is 16 residues long. Trimming removed 0 bases from V and 6 bases from J; junction bases left unmatched: 7. Germline CDR1 reads LGHNA; CDR2 reads YSLEER. For the CDR3, the DNA is TGCGCCAGCAGCCAAGATCGGGCGGGAGATTCCGGGGAGCTGTTTTTT. This codes for CASSQDRAGDSGELFF.

Comment on this clonotype: This clone may be a read error of a much larger clone one base away. The chain combines TRBV3-1 with TRBJ2-5; D unresolved. V lost 0 bases to trimming and J lost 2 bases, with 10 bases between them. The CDR3 extends over 15 amino acids. Germline lookup yields CDR1 LGHDT and CDR2 YNNKEL (reference sequence). In nucleotides, the CDR3 is TGTGCCAGCAGCCAAGATATAACGATTCAAGAGACCCAGTACTTC. Its protein product is CASSQDITIQETQYF.

In regard to this clonotype: This could be a read error, since a much larger clone is one nucleotide away. The V call is TRBV9, the J call TRBJ2-5, with D perhaps given as TRBD1 or TRBD2 (5 bases each). CDR1 is SGDLS, CDR2 YYNGEE, per germline. The length of the CDR3 is 16 residues. CDR3 amino acids: CASSPGAFSDQESQYF. Here the CDR3 DNA reads TGTGCCAGCAGCCCCGGGGCCTTTAGCGACCAAGAGTCCCAGTACTTC.

To note about this clonotype: One base away lies a much larger clone, so this may be a sequencing read error. The chain employs TRBV13 and TRBJ2-7; D might be TRBD2 (6 bases). Per the germline V gene, CDR1 is PRHDT and CDR2 is FYEKMQ (reference sequence). The CDR3 totals 14 residues. Here the CDR3 DNA reads TGTGCCAGCAGCAACACGGACTACCGCTACGAGCAGCACTTC. The encoded protein is CASSNTDYRYEQHF. Full variable domain (rest looked up from reference TRBV13 and TRBJ2-7): AAGVIQSPRHLIKEKRETATLKCYPIPRHDTVYWYQQGPGQDPQFLISFYEKMQSDKGSIPDRFSAQQFSDYHSELNMSSLELGDSALYFCASSNTDYRYEQHFGPGTRLTVT.

This clonotype has only a few counts. V is TRBV30 and J is TRBJ1-1; D uncertain. Per the germline V gene, CDR1 is GTSNPN and CDR2 is SVGIG (reference sequence). The V and J ends lost 3 bases and 4 bases respectively, with 6 bases between them. This CDR3 spans 11 amino acids. CDR3 sequence reads: CAWRFATEAFF. As DNA, the CDR3 is TGTGCCTGGAGGTTTGCCACTGAAGCTTTCTTT.

Within the sample, this clonotype is medium-sized. The CDR3 sequence is CASWGGPYNSPLHF. The CDR3 DNA reads as TGTGCCAGCTGGGGGGGCCCCTATAATTCACCCCTCCACTTT. The chain combines TRBV2 with TRBJ1-6, with D perhaps matching TRBD1 (6 bases). Trimming took off 8 bases at V and 2 bases at J, with 10 bases between the two ends. Germline V gives CDR1 SNHLY, CDR2 FYNNEI. This CDR3 region has 14 residues.

As to this clonotype: A much larger clonotype is one base distant, so this may be a read error. The genes are TRBV7-8 and TRBJ2-1; tentatively, D is TRBD1 (6 bases). Trimming shortened V by 6 bases and J by 5 bases, and 14 bases separated the two germline ends. In germline, CDR1 is SGHVS, CDR2 FQNEAQ. The CDR3 contains 14 residues. CDR3 coding DNA: TGTGCCAGCAGTTACCGGGACAACCACAATGAGCAGTTCTTC. It codes for CASSYRDNHNEQFF. The whole variable domain, filled in from reference TRBV7-8 and TRBJ2-1, reads GAGVSQSPRYKVAKRGQDVALRCDPISGHVSLFWYQQALGQGPEFLTYFQNEAQLDKSGLPSDRFFAERPEGSVSTLKIQRTQQEDSAVYLCASSYRDNHNEQFFGPGTRLTVL.

By sample share, this clonotype is medium-sized. The chain joins TRBV28 to TRBJ2-7; D unclear. Trimming took 3 bases from V and 0 from J, leaving 9 bases between them. CDR1 and CDR2 (germline): MDHEN, SYDVKM. This CDR3 has 14 amino acids. CDR3 DNA sequence: TGTGCCAGCAGTTTTCCCGGGCTCTCCTACGAGCAGTACTTC. Translating gives CASSFPGLSYEQYF. Complete variable domain (other parts from reference TRBV28 and TRBJ2-7): DVKVTQSSRYLVKRTGEKVFLECVQDMDHENMFWYRQDPGLGLRLIYFSYDVKMKEKGDIPEGYSVSREKKERFSLILESASTNQTSMYLCASSFPGLSYEQYFGPGTRLTVT.

This clonotype has ten or more counts. The gene calls are TRBV19 and TRBJ1-5, with a possible D match to TRBD1 (6 bases). The CDR3 sequence is 14 residues long. Trimming removed 3 bases at V and 5 bases at J, with 11 bases between. Germline V gene lookup returns CDR1 LNHDA and CDR2 SQIVND (reference sequence). This chain's CDR3 is CASSMDRIDQPQHF. Here the CDR3 DNA reads TGTGCCAGTAGTATGGACAGAATCGATCAGCCCCAGCATTTT. Variable domain in full (rest from reference TRBV19 and TRBJ1-5): DGGITQSPKYLFRKEGQNVTLSCEQNLNHDAMYWYRQDPGQGLRLIYYSQIVNDFQKGDIAEGYSVSREKKESFPLTVTSAQKNPTAFYLCASSMDRIDQPQHFGDGTRLSIL.

By frequency in the sample, this clonotype is medium-sized. The chain has TRBV7-2 and TRBJ2-3, with 10 bases identical to TRBD2. Losses at the gene ends were 0 bases for V and 6 bases for J; bases not matched to a gene: 3. Germline CDR1 reads SGHTA; CDR2 reads FQGNSA. CDR3 length equals 15 residues. Here the CDR3 reads CASSLASGGWDTQYF. CDR3 DNA: TGTGCCAGCAGCTTAGCTAGCGGGGGGTGGGATACGCAGTATTTT.

At least ten counts were recorded for this clonotype. The J gene is TRBJ2-7, the V gene TRBV7-9; D not certain. Germline CDR1 reads SEHNR; CDR2 reads FQNEAQ (reference sequence). V gave up 7 bases and J gave up 3 bases, with 13 bases separating them. The CDR3 totals 13 residues. CDR3 in amino acids: CASTPGLLYEQYF. The CDR3 DNA follows: TGTGCCAGCACCCCCGGGCTTCTCTACGAGCAGTACTTC.

This clonotype showed up just a few times. A read error may explain this, as a much larger clone is one base away. The gene calls are TRBV7-2 and TRBJ2-1; D gene unclear. The CDR3 length is 13 residues. Germline V gene lookup returns CDR1 SGHTA and CDR2 FQGNSA. V lost 5 bases and J 7 bases, leaving 12 bases between the germline ends. For the CDR3, the DNA is TGTGCCAGCAGCGTAGGTTCAGCTAATGAGCAGTTCTTC. Protein sequence: CASSVGSANEQFF.

In its sample, this clonotype ranks as medium-sized (0.01 to 0.1%). The chain uses TRBV7-2 and TRBJ2-1; D tentatively reads TRBD1 or TRBD2 (6 bases each). CDR1 SGHTA and CDR2 FQGNSA come from the germline V gene. This CDR3 has 16 amino acids. Trimming took 3 bases from V and 4 from J, leaving 16 bases between them. CDR3 nucleotides: TGTGCCAGCAGCTTCCCGGTGAGGGGGGTTTACAATGAGCAGTTCTTC. Protein product: CASSFPVRGVYNEQFF.